Shown below are 5 T cell receptor beta chains from a single sample sequenced in a study of blood T cell repertoires in COVID-19. Sequencing used immunoSEQ multiplex PCR; TCRdb keeps in-frame clones, though not all of them. The data contain roughly 420,000 clones, roughly 90% of them seen just once; the ten biggest clones take up about 0.89%. Sample: PBMCs or T cells enriched from blood (not recorded which). The receptors stem from a woman aged 25-40 years with acute COVID-19.

This chain joins TRBV25-1 and TRBJ1-1, with 10 bases identical to TRBD1. The CDR3 covers 15 residues. V lost 4 bases to trimming and J lost 5 bases; unmatched junction nucleotides: 7. In germline, CDR1 is MGHDK, CDR2 SYGVNS. CDR3 in DNA: TGTGCCAGCAGTGCCTACGGACAGGGGGAAACTGAAGCTTTCTTT. Its protein is CASSAYGQGETEAFF.

The rearrangement links TRBV5-1 to TRBJ2-7; 12 bases line up with TRBD2. Germline CDR1 and CDR2: SGHRS and YFSETQ. The CDR3 sequence is 16 residues long. V lost 4 bases, J lost 1 base, and 6 bases stayed unmatched. The CDR3: CASSLRLAGESYEQYF. Here the CDR3 DNA reads TGCGCCAGCAGCCTGCGACTAGCGGGGGAATCCTACGAGCAGTACTTC.

The V call is TRBV18, the J call TRBJ2-5; the match to TRBD1 covers 9 bases. V gave up 3 bases and J gave up 5 bases; unmatched junction bases: 4. The germline CDR1 and CDR2 sequences are KGHSH and LQKENI. The CDR3 contains 14 residues. The CDR3 DNA reads TGTGCCAGCTCACCGGGGACAGGGAGGGAGACCCAGTACTTC. Translated, it gives CASSPGTGRETQYF.

The V gene is TRBV6-5, the J gene TRBJ1-5, with 10 bases matching TRBD1. The germline CDR1 and CDR2 sequences are MNHEY and SVGAGI. The CDR3 sequence is 14 residues long. V lost 6 bases, J lost 6 bases, and 5 bases stayed unmatched. The CDR3 DNA reads TGTGCCAGCAGCGGACAGGGGGTTGGTCAGCCCCAGCATTTT. It yields the protein CASSGQGVGQPQHF.

The chain uses TRBV19 and TRBJ1-2; TRBD1 agrees at 8 bases. V was clipped by 4 bases and J by 3 bases; unmatched bases: 7. From germline, CDR1 is LNHDA and CDR2 SQIVND (reference sequence). CDR3 length: 15 amino acids. CDR3 protein: CASSTTDRVDYGYTF. Here the CDR3 DNA reads TGTGCCAGTAGTACAACGGACAGGGTCGACTATGGCTACACCTTC.